Below are 27 T cell receptor beta chains sequenced from a single sample in a study of shared clonotypes between healthy human individuals (dated by TCRdb to 2018 to 2021). The library was built by means of the immunoSEQ multiplex PCR assay. Entries here come from immuneACCESS through TCRdb and include only in-frame sequences with V and J called. Some clones fail to appear in such tables; in the studies checked, an unresolved V gene covers under half of the shortfall, and the cause of the remainder is unknown. The sample has millions of clones on record, approximately 93% of them singletons. Together, the top ten hold 0.39% of the sample. Sequenced material: naive CD4+ T cells from PBMCs. The cell subset or site label corresponds to: CD45RA+ positively selected. The origin of the receptors is a man between 18 and 35 years old in good health. Some clones in this sample may be carry-over from other donors' samples.

This clone was seen once. V and J are TRBV28 and TRBJ2-7, with D tentatively TRBD1 (8 bases). The germline V and J ends were trimmed by 6 bases and 6 bases, with 18 bases remaining between them. The CDR3 has 14 residues. CDR1 MDHEN and CDR2 SYDVKM come from the germline V gene. The CDR3 sequence: CASSHRTGRGEQYF. In DNA, the CDR3 is TGTGCCAGCAGCCATCGGACAGGGAGGGGCGAGCAGTACTTC.

V is TRBV5-1 and J is TRBJ1-1; D is undetermined. Germline assignment: CDR1 SGHRS and CDR2 YFSETQ. The ends were cut back, 0 bases at V and 5 bases at J, with 11 bases in the middle. There are 14 residues in the CDR3. The CDR3 nucleotides are TGCGCCAGCAGCTTGGACATATTGGGGACTGAAGCTTTCTTT. It translates to CASSLDILGTEAFF.

This chain connects TRBV18 to TRBJ1-1; TRBD1 matches 8 bases. The V segment lost 6 bases and the J segment 11 bases; nucleotides outside the gene matches: 17. The CDR3 has 15 amino acids. Germline V gives CDR1 KGHSH, CDR2 LQKENI. CDR3 protein: CASSIGQGSLVVAFF. Here the CDR3 DNA reads TGTGCCAGCTCGATCGGACAGGGAAGTTTGGTGGTCGCTTTCTTT.

The chain is built from TRBV5-1 and TRBJ2-3; D gene ambiguous. Germline values: CDR1 SGHRS, CDR2 YFSETQ. Trimming left V 0 bases short and J 3 bases short, with 11 bases between. This CDR3 contains 15 residues. The CDR3 region is CASSLGAGQTDTQYF. In DNA, the CDR3 is TGCGCCAGCAGCTTGGGGGCTGGGCAGACAGATACGCAGTATTTT.

This chain links TRBV7-8 with TRBJ2-1; weak D call: TRBD2 (7 bases). The length of the CDR3 is 15 residues. Trimming removed 6 bases at V and 9 bases at J, with 21 bases between. Germline assignment: CDR1 SGHVS and CDR2 FQNEAQ. The CDR3 DNA follows: TGTGCCAGCAGGGCTACTATCGCGAGGGGGGGTGAGCAGTTCTTC. Translation gives CASRATIARGGEQFF. Full variable domain (rest looked up from reference TRBV7-8 and TRBJ2-1): GAGVSQSPRYKVAKRGQDVALRCDPISGHVSLFWYQQALGQGPEFLTYFQNEAQLDKSGLPSDRFFAERPEGSVSTLKIQRTQQEDSAVYLCASRATIARGGEQFFGPGTRLTVL.

This clone was recorded once. V is TRBV9 and J is TRBJ2-7, with 9 bases matching TRBD1. CDR1 SGDLS and CDR2 YYNGEE come from the germline V gene. The CDR3 has 14 amino acids. V trimming: 3 bases; J trimming: 4 bases; junction bases outside the gene matches: 5. CDR3 DNA: TGTGCCAGCAGCGCCCTTGGACAGGGGTACGAGCAGTACTTC. This sequence encodes CASSALGQGYEQYF.

The rearrangement joins TRBV5-6 to TRBJ2-5; 7 bases match TRBD1. V shed 3 bases and J 10 bases; nucleotides not matched to a gene: 15. The germline V gene encodes CDR1 SGHDT and CDR2 YYEEEE. The CDR3 covers 15 residues. The CDR3 DNA reads as TGTGCCAGCAGCTCAGCCCGGGACAGAGACGGGGACCAGTACTTC. Amino acids: CASSSARDRDGDQYF. The variable domain in full, with the rest retrieved from reference TRBV5-6 and TRBJ2-5, is DAGVTQSPTHLIKTRGQQVTLRCSPKSGHDTVSWYQQALGQGPQFIFQYYEEEERQRGNFPDRFSGHQFPNYSSELNVNALLLGDSALYLCASSSARDRDGDQYFGPGTRLLVL.

The V call is TRBV9, the J call TRBJ2-6; D gene unclear. The CDR3 length is 17 residues. Trimming removed 0 bases at V and 0 bases at J, with 10 bases between. Per the germline V gene, CDR1 is SGDLS and CDR2 is YYNGEE. The CDR3 DNA sequence: TGTGCCAGCAGCGTAGCTCGACACCCCTCTGGGGCCAACGTCCTGACTTTC. It codes for CASSVARHPSGANVLTF.

CDR3 residues: CASSYGGAPVSEQYF. In DNA form, the CDR3 reads TGTGCCAGCAGTTACGGTGGGGCCCCAGTAAGCGAGCAGTACTTC. This rearrangement joins TRBV6-5 to TRBJ2-7; perhaps TRBD1 as D (5 bases). CDR3 length: 15 residues. The germline V and J ends were trimmed by 2 bases and 6 bases, with 17 bases remaining between them. Germline loops: CDR1 MNHEY, CDR2 SVGAGI.

This chain links TRBV29-1 with TRBJ2-1; TRBD1 agrees at 9 bases. The CDR3 consists of 11 residues. Germline V gene data show CDR1 as SQVTM and CDR2 as ANQGSEA. V shed 7 bases and J 9 bases; nucleotides not matched to a gene: 4. DNA of the CDR3: TGCAGCGGAAACAGGGGGCCTGAGCAGTTCTTC. Protein sequence: CSGNRGPEQFF.

With regard to this clone: An end of the junction differs from the germline gene, which may be a read error. V and J are TRBV10-3 and TRBJ2-7, with 10 bases lining up with TRBD1. Germline V lookup: CDR1 ENHRY, CDR2 SYGVKD. The length of the CDR3 is 16 residues. The CDR3 region is CAISEGQGQGSFEQYF. In DNA form, the CDR3 reads TGTGCCATCAGTGAGGGCCAGGGACAGGGGTCCTTCGAGCAGTACTTC.

This clone was seen once. This chain links TRBV7-3 with TRBJ2-1, with TRBD2 as a possible D gene (6 bases). The CDR3 is 17 amino acids. CDR1 SGHTA and CDR2 FQGTGA come from the germline V gene. Between the trimmed V and J ends, which lost 4 bases and 0 bases, there was a span of 16 bases. The CDR3 protein is CASSSGTPTSSYNEQFF. The CDR3 DNA reads TGTGCCAGCAGCTCCGGGACTCCCACGAGCTCCTACAATGAGCAGTTCTTC.

CDR3 nucleotide sequence: TGTGCCAGCACCTCCTCCGGGACAGGATACGAGCAGTACTTC. Translating gives CASTSSGTGYEQYF. The chain joins TRBV11-2 to TRBJ2-7; 8 positions match TRBD1. Looked up from germline, CDR1 is SGHAT and CDR2 is FQNNGV. The CDR3 runs 14 residues. J lost 4 bases, V lost 7 bases, and 9 bases had no gene match.

In its sample, this clone was seen once. The J gene is TRBJ2-1, the V gene TRBV7-6; D could derive from TRBD1 or TRBD2 (5 bases each). This CDR3 has 16 residues. The germline gives CDR1 SGHVS, CDR2 FNYEAQ. V was pared by 0 bases and J by 9 bases, with 18 bases between. The CDR3 loop reads CASSLAGASSGGEQFF. CDR3 coding DNA: TGTGCCAGCAGCTTAGCGGGCGCTAGTTCTGGGGGTGAGCAGTTCTTC.

The V gene is TRBV2, the J gene TRBJ2-7; no definite D call. Germline lookup yields CDR1 SNHLY and CDR2 FYNNEI. The CDR3 totals 14 residues. The V end lost 1 base, the J end lost 3 bases, and 10 bases lay between the germline ends. In DNA, the CDR3 is TGTGCCAGCAGTGAAGGGGCCGCGAACTACGAGCAGTACTTC. It is translated as CASSEGAANYEQYF. The entire variable domain, with the rest obtained from reference TRBV2 and TRBJ2-7, is as follows: EPEVTQTPSHQVTQMGQEVILRCVPISNHLYFYWYRQILGQKVEFLVSFYNNEISEKSEIFDDQFSVERPDGSNFTLKIRSTKLEDSAMYFCASSEGAANYEQYFGPGTRLTVT.

This clone was recorded once. The V and J genes are TRBV5-1 and TRBJ2-1; 9 bases align to TRBD1. Germline lookup yields CDR1 SGHRS and CDR2 YFSETQ. The junction had 7 bases not matched to a gene; V was cut back by 5 bases and J by 4 bases. The CDR3 covers 15 residues. The CDR3: CASSSQGQGYNEQFF. The CDR3, as DNA: TGCGCCAGCAGTTCCCAAGGACAGGGGTACAATGAGCAGTTCTTC. The full variable domain, its missing parts supplied by reference TRBV5-1 and TRBJ2-1, is KAGVTQTPRYLIKTRGQQVTLSCSPISGHRSVSWYQQTPGQGLQFLFEYFSETQRNKGNFPGRFSGRQFSNSRSEMNVSTLELGDSALYLCASSSQGQGYNEQFFGPGTRLTVL.

This clone is a singleton in its sample. The chain couples TRBV9 to TRBJ1-2; tentatively, D is TRBD1 (6 bases). Germline-derived CDR1 and CDR2 are SGDLS and YYNGEE. Trimming shortened V by 4 bases and J by 3 bases, and 16 bases separated the two germline ends. This CDR3 is 15 amino acids long. CDR3 sequence (DNA): TGTGCCAGCAGCCCCACTCAGGACAGCCACTATGGCTACACCTTC. This gives the protein CASSPTQDSHYGYTF.

This rearrangement joins TRBV28 to TRBJ2-5; D is unresolved. The ends were cut back, 6 bases at V and 5 bases at J, with 13 bases in the middle. This CDR3 contains 13 residues. Germline V CDR1 and CDR2: MDHEN, SYDVKM. The CDR3 loop is CASSPYLRETQYF. The CDR3 nucleotides are TGTGCCAGCAGCCCTTACTTGAGGGAGACCCAGTACTTC.

The J gene is TRBJ1-2, the V gene TRBV28, with TRBD1 identical over 9 bases. The ends lost 2 bases at V and 14 bases at J; junction bases unmatched: 3. The germline V gene has CDR1 MDHEN and CDR2 SYDVKM. The CDR3 runs 11 residues. CDR3 in DNA: TGTGCCAGCAGTTTAGGGACAGGGTATACCTTC. Translated: CASSLGTGYTF.

V is TRBV28 and J is TRBJ1-5; 8 positions match TRBD1. Trimming took 8 bases from V and 7 from J; bases not matched to a gene: 10. Germline CDR1 is MDHEN and CDR2 is SYDVKM. The CDR3 sequence is 14 residues long. The CDR3, as DNA: TGTGCCAGCGGTCAAGGACAGGGTGGCCAGCCCCAGCATTTT. Encoded protein: CASGQGQGGQPQHF.

The J gene is TRBJ1-1, the V gene TRBV5-4, with D perhaps matching TRBD1 (5 bases). This CDR3 has 16 residues. Between the trimmed V and J ends, which lost 0 bases and 5 bases, there was a span of 17 bases. CDR1 is SGHNT and CDR2 is YYREEE in the germline V gene (reference sequence). The DNA for the CDR3 is TGTGCCAGCAGCTTGGGAGGGGCAGGCCAAGAAACTGAAGCTTTCTTT. Amino acid sequence: CASSLGGAGQETEAFF.

This chain joins TRBV5-1 and TRBJ2-5; TRBD1 aligns across 7 bases. Germline-derived CDR1 and CDR2 are SGHRS and YFSETQ. V lost 4 bases and J lost 4; bases outside the gene matches: 16. This CDR3 is 17 amino acids long. The CDR3 spells CASSPTTGTEVRETQYF. The CDR3 nucleotides read TGCGCCAGCAGCCCAACCACCGGGACAGAAGTGAGAGAGACCCAGTACTTC.

The chain is built from TRBV30 and TRBJ1-4; 8 bases are shared with TRBD1. The V gene end was trimmed by 5 bases and the J gene end by 4 bases; junction bases not matched to a gene: 6. The CDR3 has 14 residues. Looked up from germline, CDR1 is GTSNPN and CDR2 is SVGIG (reference sequence). The CDR3 DNA follows: TGTGCCTGGTCCCCAGGGGGCGGTAATGAAAAACTGTTTTTT. It specifies CAWSPGGGNEKLFF.

This clone was recorded once. V is TRBV6-1 and J is TRBJ2-7; D is unresolved. V was shortened by 2 bases and J by 2 bases, with 13 bases between the two germline ends. Germline assignment: CDR1 MNHNS and CDR2 SASEGT. The CDR3 has 15 amino acids. The CDR3 bases are TGTGCCAGCAGTGAACGCAGACAACTCACCTACGAGCAGTACTTC. As protein: CASSERRQLTYEQYF.

This clone was seen only a few times. The same CDR3 also results from other DNA sequences found in this sample. This chain connects TRBV28 to TRBJ1-2; D may be TRBD1 (5 bases). Germline loops: CDR1 MDHEN, CDR2 SYDVKM. The CDR3 runs 12 residues. V dropped 4 bases and J dropped 5 bases, with 8 bases sitting between them. The CDR3 sequence: CASSWDRYGYTF. In DNA form, the CDR3 reads TGTGCCAGCAGTTGGGACCGTTATGGCTACACCTTC.

The rearrangement links TRBV28 to TRBJ1-2, with unresolved D. The CDR3 sequence is 15 residues long. Germline CDR1 is MDHEN and CDR2 is SYDVKM. The V gene lost 3 bases and the J gene lost 4 bases, with 15 bases spanning the gap. CDR3 coding DNA: TGTGCCAGCAGTTTTCCGTCCGGTGTTGGCTATGGCTACACCTTC. Encoded protein: CASSFPSGVGYGYTF.

The V call is TRBV5-8, the J call TRBJ1-2; no firm D call. The CDR3 is made up of 13 amino acids. Trimming pared 1 base from V and 3 bases from J, leaving 7 bases between. The germline V gene encodes CDR1 SGHTS and CDR2 YDEGEE. This chain's CDR3 is CASSLLGDYGYTF. CDR3 coding DNA: TGTGCCAGCAGCTTGTTAGGAGACTATGGCTACACCTTC.